This entry lists 10 T cell receptor beta chains sequenced from one sample in a study of T cells in Graves' hyperthyroidism and ophthalmopathy (dated by TCRdb to 2018 to 2020). Library prep was done by multiplex PCR. TCRdb names Illumina HiSeq 2000 as the instrument used. The TCR beta CDR3 regions were amplified from the RNA transcripts. For the first round of RT-PCR on the TCR CDR3, the HTBI primer set was used together with the Qiagen OneStep RT-PCR kit. The public reads were reanalyzed by TCRdb: fastp trimming at Q25, MiXCR alignment, in-frame beta chains only. Each CDR3 protein appears once, grouped with its most common genes and DNA. In all, the sample holds approximately 150,000 distinct CDR3 sequences, and just under 9.5% of those were seen once. The ten largest clones take up over 20% of the sample. Sequenced: blood. The receptors were sampled from a woman between 18 and 29 years old with Graves' hyperthyroidism that later progressed to Graves' ophthalmopathy.

This clonotype was detected ten times or more. The rearrangement links TRBV15 to TRBJ1-5, with D possibly matching TRBD1 (6 bases). This CDR3 contains 14 residues. Trimming took off 5 bases at V and 5 bases at J, with 13 bases between the two ends. The germline V gene encodes CDR1 LNHNV and CDR2 YYDKDF (reference sequence). The CDR3 loop is CATSQTGPDQPQHF. As DNA, the CDR3 is TGTGCCACCAGCCAAACAGGGCCCGATCAGCCCCAGCATTTT.

This clonotype was counted at least ten times. The chain links TRBV5-1 to TRBJ2-7; 9 bases are shared with TRBD1. The CDR3 loop spans 15 amino acids. CDR1 is SGHRS and CDR2 is YFSETQ in the germline V gene. V was clipped by 1 base and J by 5 bases; unmatched bases: 7. The CDR3 reads CASSLTRTGEDEQYF. In nucleotides, the CDR3 is TGCGCCAGCAGCTTGACGAGGACAGGGGAAGACGAGCAGTACTTC.

Many counts were recorded for this clonotype. The CDR3 DNA sequence: TGCAGTGCTAGGACAGGGAATGGCTACACCTTC. This translates into CSARTGNGYTF. The chain is built from TRBV20-1 and TRBJ1-2; 7 nucleotides agree with TRBD1. The CDR3 runs to 11 residues. V shed 3 bases and J 6 bases; nucleotides not matched to a gene: 1. Germline V gene sequence: CDR1 DFQATT, CDR2 SNEGSKA (reference sequence).

This clonotype was observed many times. J is TRBJ2-7 and V is TRBV2; either TRBD1 or TRBD2 may fit D (6 bases each). CDR3 length: 14 amino acids. Germline V gene data show CDR1 as SNHLY and CDR2 as FYNNEI. The V end was cut by 8 bases, the J end by 3 bases, with 17 bases between. CDR3 loop: CASQIGGQYYEQYF. CDR3 sequence (DNA): TGTGCCAGCCAGATAGGGGGGCAGTACTACGAGCAGTACTTC. The complete variable domain, with remaining parts taken from reference TRBV2 and TRBJ2-7, reads EPEVTQTPSHQVTQMGQEVILRCVPISNHLYFYWYRQILGQKVEFLVSFYNNEISEKSEIFDDQFSVERPDGSNFTLKIRSTKLEDSAMYFCASQIGGQYYEQYFGPGTRLTVT.

This clonotype has at least ten counts. The chain recombines TRBV10-3 with TRBJ1-1; possible D gene TRBD1, 5 bases. Trimming shortened V by 0 bases and J by 0 bases, and 8 bases separated the two germline ends. CDR1 is ENHRY and CDR2 is SYGVKD in the germline V gene. The CDR3 spans 15 residues. The CDR3 DNA follows: TGTGCCATCAGTGAGTCGATGACAGTGAACACTGAAGCTTTCTTT. The encoded protein is CAISESMTVNTEAFF.

Many counts were recorded for this clonotype. The chain joins TRBV7-9 to TRBJ2-2, with D possibly matching TRBD1 (5 bases). V lost 5 bases, J lost 5 bases, and 15 bases lay in between. The CDR3 covers 15 residues. Per germline, CDR1 SEHNR and CDR2 FQNEAQ (reference sequence). The CDR3 DNA is TGTGCCAGCAGCGCCCAAACAGGCGGTACCGGGGAGCTGTTTTTT. Its translation is CASSAQTGGTGELFF.

This clonotype showed up many times. The rearrangement joins TRBV9 to TRBJ2-2; D possibly corresponds to TRBD1 (6 bases). This CDR3 region has 14 residues. Germline CDR1 SGDLS, CDR2 YYNGEE. The germline V and J ends were trimmed by 0 bases and 3 bases, with 6 bases remaining between them. This CDR3 reads CASSVEGDTGELFF. In DNA form, the CDR3 reads TGTGCCAGCAGCGTAGAGGGGGACACCGGGGAGCTGTTTTTT.

This clonotype was found a few times. The V and J genes are TRBV5-6 and TRBJ2-2; the match to TRBD2 covers 9 bases. Trimming removed 2 bases from V and 2 bases from J; junction bases left unmatched: 4. Looked up from germline, CDR1 is SGHDT and CDR2 is YYEEEE. CDR3 size: 16 residues. The CDR3, as DNA: TGTGCCAGCAGCTTAGCGGGGGGCCCTAACACCGGGGAGCTGTTTTTT. Protein product: CASSLAGGPNTGELFF.

The chain carries TRBV19 and TRBJ2-1; 8 bases match TRBD2. The CDR3 spans 14 residues. After removal of 6 bases from V and 10 bases from J, the junction contained 11 bases not matched to a gene. Germline V CDR1 and CDR2: LNHDA, SQIVND (reference sequence). The CDR3 DNA follows: TGTGCCAGTAGCTCGGGGGGGGCCCACACAGAGCAGTTCTTC. Protein sequence: CASSSGGAHTEQFF.

This clonotype has at least ten counts. The rearrangement links TRBV6-1 to TRBJ2-2; maybe TRBD2 (7 bases). The CDR3 runs to 15 residues. The germline CDR1 and CDR2 sequences are MNHNS and SASEGT. The ends were cut back, 4 bases at V and 7 bases at J, with 16 bases in the middle. Written as DNA, the CDR3 is TGTGCCAGCAGTGGGGGGGGGCGCGACGGCGGGGAGCTGTTTTTT. It yields the protein CASSGGGRDGGELFF.